This T cell receptor (beta chain) was sequenced in a study of T cell repertoires in aging, cancer and after chemotherapy. The template was genomic DNA from peripheral blood, not RNA. A mixed TRB-A/B primer pool amplified rearranged TRB by multiplex touch-down PCR. TCRdb re-derived calls from the multiplex PCR reads in MiXCR, one entry per CDR3 protein. The sample has approximately 6,400 distinct CDR3 sequences, 35% seen once. Germline V gene data show CDR1 as SGHRS and CDR2 as YFSETQ. CDR3 size: 14 residues. Between the trimmed V and J ends, which lost 0 bases and 5 bases, there was a span of 11 bases.

The chain joins TRBV5-1 to TRBJ2-5, with TRBD1 as a possible D gene (5 bases). Sequencing was carried out using blood. The clonotype comes from a human donor in good health. The DNA for the CDR3 is TGCGCCAGCAGCTTGGCCCCCAGGGCGGAGACCCAGTACTTC. Protein sequence: CASSLAPRAETQYF.